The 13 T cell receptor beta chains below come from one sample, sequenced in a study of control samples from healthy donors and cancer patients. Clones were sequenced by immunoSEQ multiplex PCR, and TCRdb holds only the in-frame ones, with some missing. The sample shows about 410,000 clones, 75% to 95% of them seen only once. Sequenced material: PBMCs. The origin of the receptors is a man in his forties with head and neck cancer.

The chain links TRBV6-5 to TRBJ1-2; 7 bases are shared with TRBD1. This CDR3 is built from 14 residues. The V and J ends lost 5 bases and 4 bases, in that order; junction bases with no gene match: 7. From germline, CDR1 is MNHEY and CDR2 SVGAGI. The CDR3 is CASSSWRTGYGYTF. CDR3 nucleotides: TGTGCCAGCAGTAGCTGGCGGACAGGCTATGGCTACACCTTC.

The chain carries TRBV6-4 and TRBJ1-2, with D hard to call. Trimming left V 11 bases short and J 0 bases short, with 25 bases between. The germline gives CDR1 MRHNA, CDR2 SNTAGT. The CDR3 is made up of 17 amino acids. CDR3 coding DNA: TGTGCCGCTGAAATAGACGGAAGACCACATTCTAACTATGGCTACACCTTC. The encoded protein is CAAEIDGRPHSNYGYTF.

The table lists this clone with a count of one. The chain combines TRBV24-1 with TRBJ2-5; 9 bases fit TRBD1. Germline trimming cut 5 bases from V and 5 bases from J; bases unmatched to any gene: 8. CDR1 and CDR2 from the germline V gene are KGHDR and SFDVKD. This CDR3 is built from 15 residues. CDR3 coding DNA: TGTGCCACCAGTGGACTCGACGGGACAGGGGAGACCCAGTACTTC. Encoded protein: CATSGLDGTGETQYF.

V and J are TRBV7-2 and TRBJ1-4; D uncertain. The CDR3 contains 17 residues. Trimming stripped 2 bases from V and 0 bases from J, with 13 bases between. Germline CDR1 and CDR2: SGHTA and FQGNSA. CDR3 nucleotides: TGTGCCAGCAGCTTAAGAATAGCTTCCTCAACTAATGAAAAACTGTTTTTT. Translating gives CASSLRIASSTNEKLFF.

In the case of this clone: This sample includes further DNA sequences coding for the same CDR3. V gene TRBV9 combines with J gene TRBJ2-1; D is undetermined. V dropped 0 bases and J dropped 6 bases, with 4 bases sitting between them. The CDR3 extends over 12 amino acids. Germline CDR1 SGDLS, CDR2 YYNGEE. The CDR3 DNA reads TGTGCCAGCAGCGTAGGCTCCAATGAGCAGTTCTTC. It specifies CASSVGSNEQFF.

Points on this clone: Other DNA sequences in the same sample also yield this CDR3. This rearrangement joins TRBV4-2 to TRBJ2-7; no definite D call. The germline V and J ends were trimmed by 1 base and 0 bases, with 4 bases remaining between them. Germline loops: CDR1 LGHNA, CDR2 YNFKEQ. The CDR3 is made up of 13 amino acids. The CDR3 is CASSQGSSYEQYF. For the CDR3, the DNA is TGTGCCAGCAGCCAAGGGAGCTCCTACGAGCAGTACTTC.

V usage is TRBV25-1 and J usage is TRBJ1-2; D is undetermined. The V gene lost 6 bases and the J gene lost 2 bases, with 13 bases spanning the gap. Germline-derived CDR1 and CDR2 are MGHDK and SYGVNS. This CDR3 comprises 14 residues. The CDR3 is CASSGSGTNYGYTF. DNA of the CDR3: TGTGCCAGCAGCGGGAGCGGCACCAACTATGGCTACACCTTC.

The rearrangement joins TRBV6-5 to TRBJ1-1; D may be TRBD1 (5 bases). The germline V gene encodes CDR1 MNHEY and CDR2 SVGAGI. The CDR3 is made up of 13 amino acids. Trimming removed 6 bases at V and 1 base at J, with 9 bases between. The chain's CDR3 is CASRRGWNTEAFF. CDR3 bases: TGTGCCAGCAGAAGGGGCTGGAACACTGAAGCTTTCTTT.

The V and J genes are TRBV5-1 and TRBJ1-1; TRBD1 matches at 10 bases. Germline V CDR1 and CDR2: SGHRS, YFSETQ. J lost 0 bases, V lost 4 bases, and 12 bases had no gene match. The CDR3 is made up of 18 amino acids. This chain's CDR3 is CASSPAGTGADMNTEAFF. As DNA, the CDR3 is TGCGCCAGCAGCCCGGCGGGGACAGGGGCAGATATGAACACTGAAGCTTTCTTT.

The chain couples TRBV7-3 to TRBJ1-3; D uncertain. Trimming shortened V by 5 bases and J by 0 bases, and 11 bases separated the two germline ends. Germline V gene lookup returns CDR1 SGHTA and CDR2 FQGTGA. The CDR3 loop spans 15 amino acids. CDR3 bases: TGTGCCAGCAGCCTTGGACGCGGCTCTGGAAACACCATATATTTT. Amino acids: CASSLGRGSGNTIYF. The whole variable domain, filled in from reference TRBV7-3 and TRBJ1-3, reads GAGVSQTPSNKVTEKGKYVELRCDPISGHTALYWYRQSLGQGPEFLIYFQGTGAADDSGLPNDRFFAVRPEGSVSTLKIQRTERGDSAVYLCASSLGRGSGNTIYFGEGSWLTVV.

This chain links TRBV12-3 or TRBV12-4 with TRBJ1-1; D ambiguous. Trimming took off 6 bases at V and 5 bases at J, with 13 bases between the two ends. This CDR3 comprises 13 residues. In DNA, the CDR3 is TGTGCCAGCAGGGCCATTGGAATAACTGAAGCTTTCTTT. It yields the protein CASRAIGITEAFF.

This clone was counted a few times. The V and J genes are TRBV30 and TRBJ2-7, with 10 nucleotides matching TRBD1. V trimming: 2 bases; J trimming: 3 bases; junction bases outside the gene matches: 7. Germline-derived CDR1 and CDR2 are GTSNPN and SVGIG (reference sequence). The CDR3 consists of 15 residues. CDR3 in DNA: TGTGCCTGGAGTCGAGGACAGGGGGAGGACTACGAGCAGTACTTC. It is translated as CAWSRGQGEDYEQYF.

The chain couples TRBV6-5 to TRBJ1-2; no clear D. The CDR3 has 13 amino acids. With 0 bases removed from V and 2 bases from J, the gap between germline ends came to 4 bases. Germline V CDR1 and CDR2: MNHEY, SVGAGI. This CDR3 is CASSYSQNYGYTF. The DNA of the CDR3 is TGTGCCAGCAGTTACTCCCAGAACTATGGCTACACCTTC.